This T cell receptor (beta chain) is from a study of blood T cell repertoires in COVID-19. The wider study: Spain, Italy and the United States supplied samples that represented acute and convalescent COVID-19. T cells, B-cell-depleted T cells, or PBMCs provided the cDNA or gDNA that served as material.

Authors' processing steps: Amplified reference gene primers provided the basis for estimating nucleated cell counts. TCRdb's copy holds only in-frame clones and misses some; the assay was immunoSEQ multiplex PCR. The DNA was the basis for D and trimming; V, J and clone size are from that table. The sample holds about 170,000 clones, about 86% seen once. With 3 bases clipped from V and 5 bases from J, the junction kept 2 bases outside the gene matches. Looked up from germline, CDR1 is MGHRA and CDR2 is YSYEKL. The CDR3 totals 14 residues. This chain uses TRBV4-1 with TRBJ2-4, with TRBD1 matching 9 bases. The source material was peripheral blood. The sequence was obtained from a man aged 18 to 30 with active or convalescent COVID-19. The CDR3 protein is CASSHRTGENIQYF. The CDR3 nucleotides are TGCGCCAGCAGCCACCGGACAGGGGAAAACATTCAGTACTTC.